Shown below are 13 T cell receptor beta chains from a single sample sequenced in a study of human T cells and chemical hapten exposure. Time point described: patch test 1, 2 weeks after DPC sensitization. Treatment: therapeutic diphenylcyclopropenone sensitization with weekly scalp DPC. TCRdb used MiXCR to reprocess the RACE reads, holding one entry per CDR3 protein. The table shows just over 80,000 distinct CDR3 sequences, with about 11% occurring only once. The sequenced sample was whole blood, obtained in connection with sensitization to the hapten diphenylcyclopropenone (DPC). All receptors derive from a woman aged 45-65 years with alopecia areata. Some clones in this sample may be carry-over from other donors' samples.

For the CDR3, the DNA is TGCAGCGTAATGGACGGCGCATATGGCTACACCTTC. Translating gives CSVMDGAYGYTF. The rearrangement links TRBV29-1 to TRBJ1-2; D remains ambiguous. The CDR3 has 12 amino acids. V dropped 6 bases and J dropped 5 bases, with 13 bases sitting between them. Germline V gives CDR1 SQVTM, CDR2 ANQGSEA.

V gene TRBV5-5 combines with J gene TRBJ1-1, with D unclear. The germline V gene encodes CDR1 SGHKS and CDR2 YYEKEE (reference sequence). Trimming stripped 2 bases from V and 5 bases from J, with 10 bases between. The CDR3 contains 13 residues. The CDR3 DNA reads TGTGCCAGCAGCTTTGTAAGAGGGACTGAAGCTTTCTTT. This codes for CASSFVRGTEAFF. Drawing the rest from reference TRBV5-5 and TRBJ1-1, the complete variable domain is DAGVTQSPTHLIKTRGQQVTLRCSPISGHKSVSWYQQVLGQGPQFIFQYYEKEERGRGNFPDRFSARQFPNYSSELNVNALLLGDSALYLCASSFVRGTEAFFGQGTRLTVV.

This clonotype appeared many times. J is TRBJ1-1 and V is TRBV18; no reliable D call. In germline, CDR1 is KGHSH, CDR2 LQKENI. V was cut by 2 bases and J by 0 bases, with 4 bases left in between. This CDR3 contains 13 residues. CDR3 loop: CASSPGLNTEAFF. CDR3 in DNA: TGTGCCAGCTCACCAGGCCTGAACACTGAAGCTTTCTTT.

This clonotype was recorded a few times. The genes are TRBV28 and TRBJ1-5; no clear D. Germline V lookup: CDR1 MDHEN, CDR2 SYDVKM. Trimming left V 5 bases short and J 9 bases short, with 11 bases between. This CDR3 has 12 residues. The CDR3 protein is CASSSSVGPQHF. DNA of the CDR3: TGTGCCAGCAGTAGTTCAGTGGGGCCCCAGCATTTT.

There are many counts of this clonotype. One end of the junction is discordant with germline, which a read error may explain. J is TRBJ2-1 and V is TRBV5-1; 12 bases line up with TRBD1. CDR1 is SGHRS and CDR2 is YFSETQ in the germline V gene. CDR3 length equals 15 residues. The CDR3, as DNA: TGCGCCAGCAGCTTAGGGACAGGGGGCGTTAATGGGCAGTTCTTC. It yields the protein CASSLGTGGVNGQFF.

The chain links TRBV28 to TRBJ1-3; a weak D match, TRBD1 (5 bases). Germline CDR1 MDHEN, CDR2 SYDVKM. The V and J ends lost 0 bases and 1 base respectively, with 10 bases between them. The CDR3 covers 16 residues. For the CDR3, the DNA is TGTGCCAGCAGTTTATGCCAGGGACTTTCTGGAAACACCATATATTTT. Its protein is CASSLCQGLSGNTIYF.

CDR3: CSARSAGVWADTQYF. CDR3 nucleotides: TGCAGTGCTAGGAGCGCGGGGGTCTGGGCAGATACGCAGTATTTT. V gene TRBV20-1 combines with J gene TRBJ2-3; 7 bases line up with TRBD2. Germline assignment: CDR1 DFQATT and CDR2 SNEGSKA (reference sequence). The CDR3 spans 15 residues. Germline trimming cut 3 bases from V and 4 bases from J; bases unmatched to any gene: 10.

This clonotype was counted between two and nine times. The chain is built from TRBV7-2 and TRBJ2-1, with 8 bases matching TRBD2. The germline V gene has CDR1 SGHTA and CDR2 FQGNSA. V was clipped by 4 bases and J by 7 bases; unmatched bases: 6. CDR3 length equals 14 residues. This CDR3 is CASSSGLGTNEQFF. In DNA, the CDR3 is TGTGCCAGCAGCTCGGGACTAGGAACGAATGAGCAGTTCTTC.

The gene calls are TRBV5-1 and TRBJ2-5, with D unclear. Germline V gene sequence: CDR1 SGHRS, CDR2 YFSETQ. V lost 0 bases and J 3 bases, leaving 3 bases between the germline ends. This CDR3 comprises 12 residues. CDR3 sequence: CASSLGEETQYF. The CDR3 DNA follows: TGCGCCAGCAGCTTGGGGGAAGAGACCCAGTACTTC.

This clonotype was seen only a few times. The CDR3: CASSQGIQPQHF. The CDR3 bases are TGTGCCAGCAGTCAGGGGATTCAGCCCCAGCATTTT. J is TRBJ1-5 and V is TRBV28; the D gene is possibly TRBD1 (6 bases). Trimming removed 5 bases at V and 6 bases at J, with 8 bases between. CDR1 MDHEN and CDR2 SYDVKM come from the germline V gene. The CDR3 is made up of 12 amino acids.

The chain combines TRBV7-9 with TRBJ2-3, with a weak D call TRBD2 (5 bases). Germline V gene lookup returns CDR1 SEHNR and CDR2 FQNEAQ (reference sequence). The CDR3 totals 11 residues. V was shortened by 5 bases and J by 6 bases, with 6 bases between the two germline ends. The CDR3 protein is CASSERDTQYF. The CDR3 DNA sequence: TGTGCCAGCAGCGAGCGGGATACGCAGTATTTT.

The rearrangement links TRBV19 to TRBJ2-1, with a weak D call TRBD2 (6 bases). Trimming cost V 5 bases and J 5 bases, with 13 bases left between them. This CDR3 has 14 amino acids. CDR1 and CDR2 (germline): LNHDA, SQIVND (reference sequence). The CDR3 DNA follows: TGTGCCAGTAGTCACACGACTAGTAACAATGAGCAGTTCTTC. It codes for CASSHTTSNNEQFF. Drawing the rest from reference TRBV19 and TRBJ2-1, the complete variable domain is DGGITQSPKYLFRKEGQNVTLSCEQNLNHDAMYWYRQDPGQGLRLIYYSQIVNDFQKGDIAEGYSVSREKKESFPLTVTSAQKNPTAFYLCASSHTTSNNEQFFGPGTRLTVL.

V gene TRBV19 combines with J gene TRBJ2-1, with TRBD2 matching 7 bases. V was pared by 4 bases and J by 1 base, with 7 bases of the junction left unmatched. In germline, CDR1 is LNHDA, CDR2 SQIVND (reference sequence). This CDR3 comprises 16 residues. The DNA for the CDR3 is TGTGCCAGTAGTAGGGAGGGGAGTAGGTCCTACAATGAGCAGTTCTTC. Translation: CASSREGSRSYNEQFF. Full variable domain (missing parts from reference TRBV19 and TRBJ2-1): DGGITQSPKYLFRKEGQNVTLSCEQNLNHDAMYWYRQDPGQGLRLIYYSQIVNDFQKGDIAEGYSVSREKKESFPLTVTSAQKNPTAFYLCASSREGSRSYNEQFFGPGTRLTVL.